This T cell receptor beta chain was obtained from a study of response to subunit inactivated influenza vaccine. This clonotype was recorded a few times. Per germline, CDR1 MNHNS and CDR2 SASEGT. With V trimmed by 6 bases and J by 9 bases, 9 bases remained unmatched. The CDR3 totals 13 residues. TCRdb itself ran the RT-PCR reads through MiXCR, one entry per CDR3 protein. The profile covers 550,000 to 650,000 distinct CDR3 sequences, with 12% appearing a single time and about a tenth taken by the ten largest. Sample: PBMCs from blood, taken on the day of vaccination. The receptor comes from a man aged 50 to 60 who received an inactivated influenza vaccine. V usage is TRBV6-1 and J usage is TRBJ1-2; 8 nucleotides line up with TRBD1. The CDR3 sequence is CASRTTGASSYTF. DNA for the CDR3: TGTGCCAGCAGGACGACAGGGGCGAGTAGCTACACCTTC.